This T cell receptor beta chain was profiled in a study of T cells after yellow fever vaccination. This clonotype was recorded many times. Its antigen is unknown. Study outcomes and limitations: Bulk-population clonotypes that are abundant could appear as contaminants in FACS-sorted repertoires. Overlap between CD4 and CD8 compartments was detected for a small share of clonotypes.

Trimming took 9 bases from V and 0 from J; bases not matched to a gene: 6. Germline V CDR1 and CDR2: SGHTA, FQGNSA. This CDR3 comprises 16 residues. MiXCR was run by TCRdb on the 5' RACE reads, yielding one entry per CDR3 protein. This sample has about 150,000 distinct CDR3 sequences, with 6.6% found just once. The receptor's source is a young man who received the YFV17D yellow fever vaccine. The input for sequencing was CD4+ T cells sorted from PBMCs, taken 10 days after the yellow fever booster vaccination. The J gene is TRBJ2-2, the V gene TRBV7-2; TRBD2 agrees at 11 bases. CDR3 residues: CARSGLAGTNTGELFF. CDR3 sequence (DNA): TGTGCCAGGAGCGGACTAGCGGGCACGAACACCGGGGAGCTGTTTTTT.